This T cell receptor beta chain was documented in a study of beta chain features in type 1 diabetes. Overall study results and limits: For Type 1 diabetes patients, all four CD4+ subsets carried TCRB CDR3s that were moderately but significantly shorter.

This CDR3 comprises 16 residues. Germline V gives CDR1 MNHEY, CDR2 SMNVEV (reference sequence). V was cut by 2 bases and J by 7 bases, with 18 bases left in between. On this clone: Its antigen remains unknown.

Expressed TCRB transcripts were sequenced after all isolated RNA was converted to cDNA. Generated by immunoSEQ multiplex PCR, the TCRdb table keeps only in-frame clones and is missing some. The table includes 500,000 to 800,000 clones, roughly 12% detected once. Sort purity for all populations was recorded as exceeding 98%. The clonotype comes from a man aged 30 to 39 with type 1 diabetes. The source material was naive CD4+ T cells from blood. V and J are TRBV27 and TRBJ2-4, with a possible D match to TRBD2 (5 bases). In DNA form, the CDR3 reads TGTGCCAGCAGTTTAGCCTTGGCGGCGGGCCCGAACATTCAGTACTTC. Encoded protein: CASSLALAAGPNIQYF.